This passage covers 26 T cell receptor beta chains from one sample sequenced in a study of tumor and adjacent non-tumor tissue in lung cancer. A modified ARM-PCR protocol with three rounds of nested PCR amplified TCRbeta. TCRdb fed the multiplex PCR reads into MiXCR, producing one record per CDR3 protein. The sample carries approximately 120,000 distinct CDR3 sequences, roughly 80% recorded once. No cell sorting was done before RNA was extracted from the tissue. Sequencing was carried out using lung tumor tissue. The receptors were sampled from a woman aged 55-75 years with non-small cell lung cancer.

Remarks on this clonotype: The junction departs from germline at one end; a sequencing error may be responsible. The rearrangement uses TRBV11-2 and TRBJ1-5; D gene uncertain. The CDR3 contains 15 residues. Per germline, CDR1 SGHAT and CDR2 FQNNGV. CDR3 bases: TGTGCCGGCAGCTTAGATCCAGTAGGTAATCAGCCCCAGCATTTT. It encodes CAGSLDPVGNQPQHF. The entire variable domain, with the rest obtained from reference TRBV11-2 and TRBJ1-5, is as follows: EAGVAQSPRYKIIEKRQSVAFWCNPISGHATLYWYQQILGQGPKLLIQFQNNGVVDDSQLPKDRFSAERLKGVDSTLKIQPAKLEDSAVYLCAGSLDPVGNQPQHFGDGTRLSIL.

Note on this clonotype: This may come from a read error, since a much larger clone is one base off. The rearrangement uses TRBV5-6 and TRBJ2-1; D is possibly TRBD2 (5 bases). CDR1 and CDR2 from the germline V gene are SGHDT and YYEEEE. The CDR3 has 9 amino acids. In DNA, the CDR3 is TGTACCAGCGGAGATGAGCAGTTCTTC. Amino acid sequence: CTSGDEQFF.

This clonotype has only a few counts. V is TRBV7-3 and J is TRBJ2-1; TRBD2 aligns across 9 bases. CDR1 is SGHTA and CDR2 is FQGTGA in the germline V gene. The CDR3 is 15 residues long. With 5 bases clipped from V and 6 bases from J, the junction kept 8 bases outside the gene matches. The CDR3 nucleotides are TGTGCCAGCAGCCTCGGGACTAGCAGAGGCAATGAGCAGTTCTTC. It is translated as CASSLGTSRGNEQFF.

A note on this clonotype: With a much larger clone just one base away, this may be a read error. This rearrangement joins TRBV12-3 or TRBV12-4 to TRBJ2-7, with D maybe TRBD1 (5 bases). There are 15 residues in the CDR3. Trimming cost V 4 bases and J 6 bases, with 19 bases left between them. CDR3 region: CASSYSTQGSCEQYF. CDR3 nucleotides: TGTGCCAGCAGTTATTCGACCCAGGGATCATGCGAGCAGTACTTC.

This clonotype was found a few times. A read error may account for a junction end that differs from germline. The chain is built from TRBV6-6 and TRBJ2-7; TRBD1 aligns across 7 bases. Germline V gives CDR1 MNHNY, CDR2 SVGAGI (reference sequence). The CDR3 is made up of 15 amino acids. For the CDR3, the DNA is TGTGCCAGCAGTCGCCAGACAGGGAGAGACAGCGAGCAATACTTC. Its translation is CASSRQTGRDSEQYF.

Concerning this clonotype itself: The germline gene is not matched at one end of the junction; a read error may be the cause. The chain joins TRBV6-2 or TRBV6-3 to TRBJ2-1; D uncertain. This CDR3 has 14 amino acids. The germline gives CDR1 MNHEY, CDR2 SVGEGT. The CDR3 DNA follows: TGTGTCAGCATCCCTAGGAACTCCTACAATGAGCAGTTCTTC. Its protein product is CVSIPRNSYNEQFF.

Of note for this clonotype: It is likely a read error, because the conserved phenylalanine at the end of the CDR3 is missing. This chain joins TRBV5-4 and TRBJ1-6; D is uncertain. Germline CDR1 reads SGHNT; CDR2 reads YYREEE (reference sequence). The CDR3 consists of 12 residues. The CDR3 DNA reads TGTGCCACCAGCTATAGCGGTTCACCCCTCCACTTG. It encodes CATSYSGSPLHL.

As concerns this clonotype: The junction shows a germline mismatch at one end, possibly a read error. The rearrangement uses TRBV13 and TRBJ1-2; 7 bases align to TRBD1. Germline V gives CDR1 PRHDT, CDR2 FYEKMQ (reference sequence). The CDR3 covers 16 residues. CDR3 nucleotides: TGTGCCAGCAGCTCCCGGGACAGCCTTGGGGACTATGACTACACCTTC. Protein sequence: CASSSRDSLGDYDYTF.

The V call is TRBV28, the J call TRBJ2-7; D remains ambiguous. The CDR3 has 11 residues. Germline V CDR1 and CDR2: MDHEN, SYDVKM. Trimming cost V 4 bases and J 10 bases, with 11 bases left between them. The CDR3 spells CASSSSWDQYF. The CDR3 DNA reads as TGTGCCAGCAGTTCGAGTTGGGATCAGTACTTC. Using reference TRBV28 and TRBJ2-7 for the parts outside the CDR3, the full variable domain is DVKVTQSSRYLVKRTGEKVFLECVQDMDHENMFWYRQDPGLGLRLIYFSYDVKMKEKGDIPEGYSVSREKKERFSLILESASTNQTSMYLCASSSSWDQYFGPGTRLTVT.

This clonotype was seen at least ten times. The chain combines TRBV6-1 with TRBJ1-6, with D unclear. Trimming cost V 5 bases and J 5 bases, with 7 bases left between them. Germline V gives CDR1 MNHNS, CDR2 SASEGT. CDR3 length: 13 residues. Here the CDR3 DNA reads TGTGCCAGCAGTTCGGGCCATAATTCACCCCTCCACTTT. It specifies CASSSGHNSPLHF.

The table lists this clonotype with a few counts. The chain carries TRBV6-5 and TRBJ1-3, with TRBD1 matching 9 bases. CDR3 size: 14 residues. CDR1 MNHEY and CDR2 SVGAGI come from the germline V gene. With 6 bases clipped from V and 2 bases from J, the junction kept 2 bases outside the gene matches. The CDR3 here is CASRNRGPGNTIYF. The CDR3 coding sequence is TGTGCCAGCAGGAACAGGGGGCCTGGAAACACCATATATTTT.

For this clonotype: A much larger clone differs by one base, so this may be a read error. The rearrangement joins TRBV30 to TRBJ2-7, with TRBD1 matching 9 bases. The CDR3 consists of 14 residues. Germline values: CDR1 GTSNPN, CDR2 SVGIG (reference sequence). The CDR3 loop reads CAWSSGTGYNEQNF. In DNA, the CDR3 is TGTGCCTGGAGTTCGGGGACAGGGTACAACGAGCAGAACTTC. The entire variable domain, with the rest obtained from reference TRBV30 and TRBJ2-7, is as follows: SQTIHQWPATLVQPVGSPLSLECTVEGTSNPNLYWYRQAAGRGLQLLFYSVGIGQISSEVPQNLSASRPQDRQFILSSKKLLLSDSGFYLCAWSSGTGYNEQNFGPGTRLTVT.

A word on this clonotype: An end of the junction differs from the germline gene, which may be a read error. The V gene is TRBV11-2, the J gene TRBJ1-5, with 7 positions matching TRBD1. From germline, CDR1 is SGHAT and CDR2 FQNNGV. The CDR3 is made up of 17 amino acids. The CDR3 is CASRLKGARDSNQSQHF. CDR3 DNA: TGTGCCAGCAGGCTCAAGGGGGCCAGGGATAGCAATCAGTCCCAGCATTTT.

This clonotype was detected only a few times. This may come from a read error, since a much larger clone is one base off. The chain uses TRBV6-5 and TRBJ1-1; D perhaps matches TRBD1 (5 bases). The CDR3 totals 15 residues. Germline V CDR1 and CDR2: MNHEY, SVGAGI. Here the CDR3 DNA reads TGTGCCAGCAAATTTGAAGGGGCGAAGAACACTAAAGCTTTCTTT. It codes for CASKFEGAKNTKAFF.

On this clonotype: A clone one base away is much larger, so this may be a read error. J is TRBJ2-5 and V is TRBV5-5; 7 bases agree with TRBD1. This CDR3 contains 13 residues. Germline trimming cut 2 bases from V and 5 bases from J; bases unmatched to any gene: 3. Germline V CDR1 and CDR2: SGHKS, YYEKEE (reference sequence). The CDR3 bases are TGTGCCAGCAGCTTAACAGGGGACGAGACCCAGTACTTC. Translated: CASSLTGDETQYF.

With respect to this clonotype: At one end, the junction sequence differs from germline, possibly due to a read error. The J gene is TRBJ1-1, the V gene TRBV6-5; 8 bases are shared with TRBD1. CDR1 and CDR2 from the germline V gene are MNHEY and SVGAGI. The CDR3 sequence is 14 residues long. Written as DNA, the CDR3 is TGTACCAGCAGTCGGACAGGGATAAGGACTGAAGCTTTCTTT. Its translation is CTSSRTGIRTEAFF.

Comment on this clonotype: The CDR3 carries no conserved terminal phenylalanine or tryptophan, so it likely arises from a read error. CDR3 DNA sequence: TGTACCAGCAGCTTAGGCCTAGCAGGGGGGAACTATCATAGTGAGCAGTTCCTC. Its protein product is CTSSLGLAGGNYHSEQFL. The rearrangement joins TRBV11-3 to TRBJ2-1, with D tentatively TRBD1 (7 bases). The CDR3 consists of 18 residues. Looked up from germline, CDR1 is SGHNT and CDR2 is YENEEA.

This chain links TRBV11-2 with TRBJ2-1, with TRBD2 as a possible D gene (5 bases). This CDR3 contains 16 residues. V was pared by 2 bases and J by 6 bases, with 17 bases between. Germline CDR1 is SGHAT and CDR2 is FQNNGV. The CDR3, as DNA: TGTGCCAGCAGCTTACTTCGGGGTAATCAAGGCAATGAGCAGTTCTTC. Translating it yields CASSLLRGNQGNEQFF.

This clonotype was detected a few times. Since a much larger clone is just one base distant, this may be a read error. V usage is TRBV12-3 or TRBV12-4 and J usage is TRBJ2-7, with a tentative D call TRBD2 (6 bases). With 6 bases removed from V and 6 bases from J, the gap between germline ends came to 18 bases. The CDR3 covers 14 residues. CDR3 sequence: CASRSGGYLSEQYF. In nucleotides, the CDR3 is TGTGCCAGCAGGAGTGGGGGGTATTTGAGCGAGCAGTACTTC.

Here the CDR3 reads CSVIGGVGEAFF. The CDR3 region has the DNA TGCAGTGTTATTGGAGGGGTGGGTGAAGCTTTCTTT. This rearrangement joins TRBV20-1 to TRBJ1-1; the D gene is possibly TRBD1 (5 bases). The CDR3 is made up of 12 amino acids. Trimming took 7 bases from V and 7 from J, leaving 16 bases between them. Germline V gene data show CDR1 as DFQATT and CDR2 as SNEGSKA (reference sequence).

Worth noting for this clonotype: The CDR3 carries no conserved terminal phenylalanine or tryptophan, so it likely arises from a read error. The chain employs TRBV11-3 and TRBJ1-5; 9 bases line up with TRBD1. The germline V gene has CDR1 SGHNT and CDR2 YENEEA. The trim removed 8 bases at V and 6 bases at J, leaving 5 bases unmatched. This CDR3 comprises 13 residues. CDR3 protein: CASGPDRGQPQHY. Here the CDR3 DNA reads TGTGCCAGCGGCCCGGACAGGGGTCAGCCCCAGCATTAT.

The chain uses TRBV20-1 and TRBJ2-7, with D tentatively TRBD2 (6 bases). CDR1 DFQATT and CDR2 SNEGSKA come from the germline V gene (reference sequence). The V end lost 3 bases, the J end lost 9 bases, and 24 bases lay between the germline ends. The CDR3 length is 15 residues. CDR3 DNA: TGCAGTGCTAGGGATACCGGGAGAGTGGGTCGGGTGCAGTACTTC. Protein product: CSARDTGRVGRVQYF.

The chain joins TRBV5-4 to TRBJ2-7; D ambiguous. Germline CDR1 SGHNT, CDR2 YYREEE (reference sequence). There are 16 residues in the CDR3. V dropped 4 bases and J dropped 0 bases, with 17 bases sitting between them. This chain's CDR3 is CASSPDPLTVSYEQYF. The DNA for the CDR3 is TGTGCCAGCAGCCCGGACCCTCTAACGGTCTCCTACGAGCAGTACTTC.

The chain joins TRBV7-8 to TRBJ2-7; TRBD1 aligns across 8 bases. The germline gives CDR1 SGHVS, CDR2 FQNEAQ. The CDR3 sequence is 16 residues long. Losses at the gene ends were 5 bases for V and 5 bases for J; bases not matched to a gene: 14. CDR3 bases: TGTGCCAGCAGCCCCCTATGGGGACAGGTGAACCACGAGCAGTACTTC. It translates to CASSPLWGQVNHEQYF.

Notes on this clonotype: At one end, the junction sequence differs from germline, possibly due to a read error. This chain links TRBV12-3 or TRBV12-4 with TRBJ2-5; D tentatively fits TRBD1 or TRBD2 (5 bases each). CDR3 length: 14 amino acids. In nucleotides, the CDR3 is TGTGCCAGCATTTTAATGGGGGTCAAAGAGACCCAATACTTC. It encodes CASILMGVKETQYF.

A single count supports this clonotype. This may arise from a read error, as a much more abundant clone is one base away. CDR3 amino acids: CSAPSGRIDNEQFF. CDR3 DNA sequence: TGCAGTGCACCGAGCGGGAGGATAGACAATGAGCAGTTCTTC. The J gene is TRBJ2-1, the V gene TRBV20-1, with TRBD2 matching 9 bases. Trimming at V came to 6 bases and at J to 5 bases, leaving 8 bases not matched to a gene. Germline V lookup: CDR1 DFQATT, CDR2 SNEGSKA (reference sequence). CDR3 length: 14 residues.